Below, 9 T cell receptor beta chains from the same sample are listed, as sequenced in a study of cytomegalovirus exposure and HLA in healthy donors (dated by TCRdb to about 2017). Receptors were amplified or captured by the immunoSEQ multiplex PCR assay. For the multiplex PCR, a mixture combining 60 forward primers for TCR Vbeta segments and 13 reverse primers for TCR Jbeta segments was used. The source is immuneACCESS, and TCRdb retained only in-frame sequences with V and J called. Part of the clones is not carried over; for the studies checked, unresolved V genes explain less than half of this, and the remainder is unexplained. The sample table shows roughly 80,000 clones, and approximately 61% are seen once. The ten largest clones represent 6.9% of the sample. Source material: PBMCs. These receptors came from a woman aged 45-60 years in good health and CMV-seropositive.

The V and J genes are TRBV28 and TRBJ1-1; the match to TRBD1 covers 9 bases. Germline CDR1 MDHEN, CDR2 SYDVKM. Trimming at V came to 6 bases and at J to 2 bases, leaving 4 bases not matched to a gene. The CDR3 runs to 14 residues. CDR3 nucleotides: TGTGCCAGCAGGTGGACAGGGGTAAACACTGAAGCTTTCTTT. It is translated as CASRWTGVNTEAFF.

This clone was seen a few times. The chain recombines TRBV30 with TRBJ2-6; 7 bases agree with TRBD1. The J segment lost 0 bases and the V segment lost 4 bases, leaving 0 bases of the junction unmatched. The CDR3 spans 14 residues. The germline V gene has CDR1 GTSNPN and CDR2 SVGIG (reference sequence). The CDR3 region is CAWNRGSGANVLTF. In nucleotides, the CDR3 is TGTGCCTGGAACAGGGGCTCTGGGGCCAACGTCCTGACTTTC.

The gene calls are TRBV4-1 and TRBJ2-7; the match to TRBD1 covers 9 bases. With 4 bases clipped from V and 0 bases from J, the junction kept 4 bases outside the gene matches. Germline V gene data show CDR1 as MGHRA and CDR2 as YSYEKL. The CDR3 covers 15 residues. The chain's CDR3 is CASSPGTGSSYEQYF. CDR3 in DNA: TGCGCCAGCAGCCCGGGGACAGGGAGCTCCTACGAGCAGTACTTC.

This chain connects TRBV7-6 to TRBJ2-3; maybe TRBD2 (7 bases). This CDR3 has 18 amino acids. Trimming shortened V by 3 bases and J by 1 base, and 20 bases separated the two germline ends. Germline V gives CDR1 SGHVS, CDR2 FNYEAQ. As DNA, the CDR3 is TGTGCCAGCAGCTTGCGGTCAGGCGGGGGCCAGGGCACAGATACGCAGTATTTT. It translates to CASSLRSGGGQGTDTQYF.

The chain joins TRBV7-2 to TRBJ2-2; perhaps TRBD1 as D (6 bases). Germline lookup yields CDR1 SGHTA and CDR2 FQGNSA. This CDR3 has 15 residues. V lost 2 bases and J lost 7, with 14 bases in between. The CDR3 is CASSLRPGAGGELFF. CDR3 DNA sequence: TGTGCCAGCAGCTTAAGGCCAGGGGCGGGCGGGGAGCTGTTTTTT.

The chain links TRBV5-6 to TRBJ2-2, with D possibly matching TRBD1 (6 bases). Germline lookup yields CDR1 SGHDT and CDR2 YYEEEE. This CDR3 is 15 amino acids long. V was pared by 0 bases and J by 4 bases, with 10 bases between. The CDR3 DNA sequence: TGTGCCAGCAGCTTGGGAGCAGGGGTCACCGGGGAGCTGTTTTTT. Its protein is CASSLGAGVTGELFF.

V gene TRBV2 combines with J gene TRBJ1-2; D possibly corresponds to TRBD1 (5 bases). V dropped 10 bases and J dropped 2 bases, with 14 bases sitting between them. This CDR3 has 13 amino acids. Germline values: CDR1 SNHLY, CDR2 FYNNEI. The CDR3 loop is CATQMGGNYGYTF. The CDR3 region has the DNA TGTGCCACTCAAATGGGGGGGAACTATGGCTACACCTTC.

CDR3 nucleotides: TGTGCCTGGAGTACTCGGGACAGGGGTCCGGCGGGTGCGGCTTTCTTT. Translated, it gives CAWSTRDRGPAGAAFF. V and J are TRBV30 and TRBJ1-1; 10 nucleotides line up with TRBD1. Germline V gene sequence: CDR1 GTSNPN, CDR2 SVGIG (reference sequence). Germline trimming cut 2 bases from V and 11 bases from J; bases unmatched to any gene: 17. The CDR3 consists of 16 residues. The variable domain in full, with the rest retrieved from reference TRBV30 and TRBJ1-1, is SQTIHQWPATLVQPVGSPLSLECTVEGTSNPNLYWYRQAAGRGLQLLFYSVGIGQISSEVPQNLSASRPQDRQFILSSKKLLLSDSGFYLCAWSTRDRGPAGAAFFGQGTRLTVV.

The CDR3 reads CAPWGQGGETQYF. The DNA of the CDR3 is TGTGCCCCGTGGGGGCAGGGAGGGGAGACCCAGTACTTC. The chain is built from TRBV10-3 and TRBJ2-5, with a possible D match to TRBD2 (7 bases). The ends were cut back, 11 bases at V and 5 bases at J, with 18 bases in the middle. Germline values: CDR1 ENHRY, CDR2 SYGVKD. The CDR3 contains 13 residues.